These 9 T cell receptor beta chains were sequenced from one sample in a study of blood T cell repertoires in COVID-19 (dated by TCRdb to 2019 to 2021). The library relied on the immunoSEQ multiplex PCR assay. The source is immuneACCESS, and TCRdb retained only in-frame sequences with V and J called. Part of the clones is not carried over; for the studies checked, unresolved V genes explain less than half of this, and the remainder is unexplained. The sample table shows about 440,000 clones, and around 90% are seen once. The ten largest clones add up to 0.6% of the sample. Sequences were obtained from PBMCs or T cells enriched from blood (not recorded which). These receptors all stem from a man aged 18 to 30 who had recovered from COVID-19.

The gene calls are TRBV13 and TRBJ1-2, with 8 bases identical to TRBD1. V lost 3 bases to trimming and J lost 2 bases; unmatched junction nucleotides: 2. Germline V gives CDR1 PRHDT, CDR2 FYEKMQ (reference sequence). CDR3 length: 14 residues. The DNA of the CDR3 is TGTGCCAGCAGCTTGGGACAGGCGAACTATGGCTACACCTTC. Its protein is CASSLGQANYGYTF.

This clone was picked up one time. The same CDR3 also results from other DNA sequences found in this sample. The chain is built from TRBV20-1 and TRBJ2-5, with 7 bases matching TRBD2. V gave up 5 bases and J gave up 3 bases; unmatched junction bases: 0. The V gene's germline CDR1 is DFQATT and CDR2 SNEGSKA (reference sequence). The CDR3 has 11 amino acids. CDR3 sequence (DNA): TGCAGTGCTGCGGGAGAAGAGACCCAGTACTTC. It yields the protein CSAAGEETQYF.

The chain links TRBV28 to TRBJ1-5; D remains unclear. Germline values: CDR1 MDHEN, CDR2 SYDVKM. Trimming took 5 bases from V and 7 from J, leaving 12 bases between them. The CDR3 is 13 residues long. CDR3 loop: CASSQPRGQPQHF. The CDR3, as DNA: TGTGCCAGCAGTCAGCCTCGGGGACAGCCCCAGCATTTT.

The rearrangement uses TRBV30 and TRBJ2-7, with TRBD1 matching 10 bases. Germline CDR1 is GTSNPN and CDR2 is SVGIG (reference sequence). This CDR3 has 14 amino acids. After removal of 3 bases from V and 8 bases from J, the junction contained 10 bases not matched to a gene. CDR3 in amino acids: CAWSFGQGGRQQYF. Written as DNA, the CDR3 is TGTGCCTGGAGCTTCGGACAGGGGGGGCGGCAGCAGTACTTC.

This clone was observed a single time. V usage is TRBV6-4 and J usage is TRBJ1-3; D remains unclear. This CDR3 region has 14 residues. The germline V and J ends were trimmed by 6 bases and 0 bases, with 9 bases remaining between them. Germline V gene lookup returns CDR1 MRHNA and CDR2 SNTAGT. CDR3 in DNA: TGTGCCAGCAGGAGGGCCTACTCTGGAAACACCATATATTTT. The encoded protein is CASRRAYSGNTIYF.

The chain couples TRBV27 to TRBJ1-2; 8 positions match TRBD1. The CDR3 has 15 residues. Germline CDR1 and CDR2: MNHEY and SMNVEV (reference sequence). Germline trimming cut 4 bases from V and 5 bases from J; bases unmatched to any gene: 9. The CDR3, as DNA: TGTGCCAGCAGTTCTCCAGGGGGCGGAGGGTATGGCTACACCTTC. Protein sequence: CASSSPGGGGYGYTF.

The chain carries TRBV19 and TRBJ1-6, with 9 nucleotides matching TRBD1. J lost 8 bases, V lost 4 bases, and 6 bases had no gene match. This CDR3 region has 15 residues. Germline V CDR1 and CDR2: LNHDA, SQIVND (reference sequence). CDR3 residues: CASSTPGQGHSPLHF. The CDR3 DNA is TGTGCCAGTAGTACACCGGGACAGGGACATTCACCCCTCCACTTT. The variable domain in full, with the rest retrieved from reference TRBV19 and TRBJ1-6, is DGGITQSPKYLFRKEGQNVTLSCEQNLNHDAMYWYRQDPGQGLRLIYYSQIVNDFQKGDIAEGYSVSREKKESFPLTVTSAQKNPTAFYLCASSTPGQGHSPLHFGNGTRLTVT.

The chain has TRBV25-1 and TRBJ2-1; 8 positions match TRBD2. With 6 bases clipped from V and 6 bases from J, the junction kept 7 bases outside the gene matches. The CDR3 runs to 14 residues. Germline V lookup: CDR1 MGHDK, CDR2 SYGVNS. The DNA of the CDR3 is TGTGCCAGCAGCCCGGCGGGAGGAGCCAATGAGCAGTTCTTC. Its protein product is CASSPAGGANEQFF. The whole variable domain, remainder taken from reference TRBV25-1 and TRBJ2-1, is EADIYQTPRYLVIGTGKKITLECSQTMGHDKMYWYQQDPGMELHLIHYSYGVNSTEKGDLSSESTVSRIRTEHFPLTLESARPSHTSQYLCASSPAGGANEQFFGPGTRLTVL.

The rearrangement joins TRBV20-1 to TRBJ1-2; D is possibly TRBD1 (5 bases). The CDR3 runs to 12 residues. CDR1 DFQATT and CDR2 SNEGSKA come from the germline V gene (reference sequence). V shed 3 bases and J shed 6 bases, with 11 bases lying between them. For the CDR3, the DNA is TGCAGTGCTAGTAGGGCAGGGCATGGCTACACCTTC. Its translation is CSASRAGHGYTF.